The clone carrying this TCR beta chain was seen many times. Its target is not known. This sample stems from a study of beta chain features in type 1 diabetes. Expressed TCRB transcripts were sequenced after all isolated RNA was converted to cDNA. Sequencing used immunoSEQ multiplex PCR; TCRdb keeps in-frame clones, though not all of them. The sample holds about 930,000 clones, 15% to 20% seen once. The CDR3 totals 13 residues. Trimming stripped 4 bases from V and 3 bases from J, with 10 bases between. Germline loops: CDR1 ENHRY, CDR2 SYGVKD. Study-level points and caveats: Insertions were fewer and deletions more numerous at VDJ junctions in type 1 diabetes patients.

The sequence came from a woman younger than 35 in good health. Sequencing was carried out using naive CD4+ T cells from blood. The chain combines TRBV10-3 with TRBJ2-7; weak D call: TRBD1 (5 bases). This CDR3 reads CAISGRDSYEQYF. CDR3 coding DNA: TGTGCCATCAGTGGAAGAGACAGCTACGAGCAGTACTTC.